This TCR beta chain originates from a study of blood T cell repertoires in COVID-19. The repertoire was sequenced with immunoSEQ multiplex PCR; TCRdb's copy has only in-frame clones and lacks some. The sample gives over 130,000 clones, around 88% of which show up once; about 28% is in the top ten. From germline, CDR1 is MDHEN and CDR2 SYDVKM. The V and J ends lost 6 bases and 4 bases, in that order; junction bases with no gene match: 8. This CDR3 spans 15 amino acids. The sequence was collected from a human donor in a cohort sampled during active COVID-19. The J gene is TRBJ1-3, the V gene TRBV28; 8 nucleotides agree with TRBD1. Source material: peripheral blood. The CDR3 region has the DNA TGTGCCAGCAGGCCTGGGACAGGCAGAGGAAACACCATATATTTT. It encodes CASRPGTGRGNTIYF.